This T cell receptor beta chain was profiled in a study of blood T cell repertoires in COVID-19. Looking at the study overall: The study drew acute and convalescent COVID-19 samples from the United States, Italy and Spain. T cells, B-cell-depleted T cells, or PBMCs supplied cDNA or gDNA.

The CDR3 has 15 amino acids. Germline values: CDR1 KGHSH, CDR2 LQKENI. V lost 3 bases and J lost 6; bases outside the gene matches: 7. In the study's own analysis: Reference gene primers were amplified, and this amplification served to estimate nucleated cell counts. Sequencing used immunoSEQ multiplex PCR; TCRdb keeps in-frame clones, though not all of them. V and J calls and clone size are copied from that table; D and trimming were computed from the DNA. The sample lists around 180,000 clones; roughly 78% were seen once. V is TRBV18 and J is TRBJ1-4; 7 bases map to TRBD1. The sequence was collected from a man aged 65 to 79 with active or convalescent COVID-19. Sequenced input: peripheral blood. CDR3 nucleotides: TGTGCCAGCTCACCTCGACAGGGACCAGATGAAAAACTGTTTTTT. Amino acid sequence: CASSPRQGPDEKLFF.